Presented here are 8 T cell receptor beta chains from one specimen sequenced in a study of blood T cells in healthy people across ages. Primed by a sample-barcoded 5' primer and a J-beta primer mix, a second PCR proceeded for about 6 to 11 cycles. TCRdb analysed the 5' RACE reads with MiXCR anew, one entry per CDR3 protein. The sample records some 900,000 distinct CDR3 sequences, roughly 52% being singletons. Sequenced: blood. The receptors come from a man aged 25 to 40 in good health.

This clonotype was seen a single time. J is TRBJ1-6 and V is TRBV6-6, with 7 bases lining up with TRBD1. The CDR3 totals 14 residues. The junction had 9 bases not matched to a gene; V was cut back by 6 bases and J by 10 bases. The germline V gene encodes CDR1 MNHNY and CDR2 SVGAGI (reference sequence). The CDR3 region is CASSRPGQISPLHF. The CDR3, as DNA: TGTGCCAGCAGCCGACCGGGACAGATCTCACCCCTCCACTTT.

This clonotype was seen only a few times. The chain uses TRBV2 and TRBJ2-1; D perhaps matches TRBD2 (7 bases). V was clipped by 6 bases and J by 8 bases, with 17 bases between them. Germline V CDR1 and CDR2: SNHLY, FYNNEI. This CDR3 has 14 amino acids. This chain's CDR3 is CASSGRTADDEQFF. CDR3 DNA sequence: TGTGCCAGCAGCGGGAGGACAGCAGACGATGAGCAGTTCTTC.

The rearrangement links TRBV27 to TRBJ2-1, with D uncertain. Germline assignment: CDR1 MNHEY and CDR2 SMNVEV (reference sequence). V gave up 5 bases and J gave up 7 bases, with 15 bases separating them. CDR3 length equals 14 residues. The CDR3 DNA is TGTGCCAGCAGTCGCGCCGGGTGGGAAAATGAGCAGTTCTTC. Protein product: CASSRAGWENEQFF.

This clonotype was seen only once. This may be a read error: a much more frequent sequence differs by one nucleotide. The chain recombines TRBV25-1 with TRBJ2-7; no clear D. The germline V gene has CDR1 MGHDK and CDR2 SYGVNS. The CDR3 has 12 residues. As DNA, the CDR3 is TGTGCCAGCAGTGGAGTAAACTACGGGCAGTACTTC. Amino acids: CASSGVNYGQYF.

The CDR3 region is CSAGGGYYNEQFF. The CDR3 DNA reads as TGCAGCGCCGGCGGGGGATACTACAATGAGCAGTTCTTC. The V call is TRBV29-1, the J call TRBJ2-1; 7 bases align to TRBD2. The J segment lost 3 bases and the V segment lost 7 bases, leaving 6 bases of the junction unmatched. This CDR3 comprises 13 residues. In germline, CDR1 is SQVTM, CDR2 ANQGSEA.

CDR3 DNA sequence: TGTGCCAGCAGCTTAGGGGTGACGGGGGATACGCAGTATTTT. It encodes CASSLGVTGDTQYF. The chain carries TRBV7-9 and TRBJ2-3; maybe TRBD2 (5 bases). V was clipped by 1 base and J by 6 bases, with 11 bases between them. CDR1 is SEHNR and CDR2 is FQNEAQ in the germline V gene (reference sequence). This CDR3 region has 14 residues.

This clonotype has only a few counts. The CDR3 DNA sequence: TGTGCCAGCAGTTTAGATTTGGACACGAGACAGTACTTC. Encoded protein: CASSLDLDTRQYF. V and J are TRBV27 and TRBJ2-7; maybe TRBD1 (5 bases). Germline lookup yields CDR1 MNHEY and CDR2 SMNVEV (reference sequence). There are 13 residues in the CDR3. Between the trimmed V and J ends, which lost 2 bases and 10 bases, there was a span of 15 bases.

About this clonotype: This may arise from a read error, as a much more abundant clone is one base away. This chain joins TRBV27 and TRBJ2-3, with 9 bases matching TRBD1. This CDR3 comprises 15 residues. Germline values: CDR1 MNHEY, CDR2 SMNVEV (reference sequence). The chain's CDR3 is CASSSTGGRGDAQYF. As DNA, the CDR3 is TGTGCCAGCAGTTCAACAGGGGGCCGGGGAGATGCGCAGTATTTT.